A selection of T cell receptor beta chains follows, all from one sample in a study of cytotoxic CD8 clonotypes in ibrutinib-treated CLL. TCRdb keeps only in-frame clones here, not all; method: immunoSEQ multiplex PCR. The sample lists around 160,000 clones, 70% to 90% occurring once. The specimen was PBMCs, collected at disease progression, from a patient treated with ibrutinib. These receptors all stem from a human donor with chronic lymphocytic leukemia. Each CDR3 is given with its conserved first and last residue. Each record gives: D gene, V gene, clone size, J gene, CDR3 DNA, CDR3 protein. D genes are given only for firm matches. Clone size is given for some rows only: seen once, a few or many times, or a class if the clone is expanded.

d_gene: TRBD2; v_gene: TRBV9; abundance: NA; j_gene: TRBJ2-1; CDR3nt: TGTGCCAGCAGCGTAGGGGCAGGGACTAGCGTCCACAATGAGCAGTTCTTC; CDR3aa: CASSVGAGTSVHNEQFF
d_gene: TRBD1; v_gene: TRBV15; abundance: NA; j_gene: TRBJ2-5; CDR3nt: TGTGCCACCAGCAGAAGGACAGGGCAAGAGACCCAGTACTTC; CDR3aa: CATSRRTGQETQYF
d_gene: NA; v_gene: TRBV28; abundance: NA; j_gene: TRBJ2-6; CDR3nt: TGTGCCAGCAGTTTAGGCGGGACTGAGGCCAACGTCCTGACTTTC; CDR3aa: CASSLGGTEANVLTF
d_gene: NA; v_gene: TRBV5-1; abundance: NA; j_gene: TRBJ2-7; CDR3nt: TGCGCCAGCAGCTTGGTGGAAGGGGACTACGAGCAGTACTTC; CDR3aa: CASSLVEGDYEQYF
d_gene: TRBD2; v_gene: TRBV5-1; abundance: NA; j_gene: TRBJ2-7; CDR3nt: TGCGCCAGCAGCTTGGGCGGACTAGCGGGAGAAGTCTACGAGCAGTACTTC; CDR3aa: CASSLGGLAGEVYEQYF
d_gene: TRBD1; v_gene: TRBV5-1; abundance: NA; j_gene: TRBJ1-1; CDR3nt: TGCGCCAGCAGCTTTGGGACAGCGAACACTGAAGCTTTCTTT; CDR3aa: CASSFGTANTEAFF
d_gene: NA; v_gene: TRBV10-2; abundance: few; j_gene: TRBJ2-2; CDR3nt: TGCGCCAGCAGTGAGAGGGTACGCAGGGAAGGTTTTGCCGGGGAGCTGTTTTTT; CDR3aa: CASSERVRREGFAGELFF
d_gene: TRBD2; v_gene: TRBV7-3; abundance: NA; j_gene: TRBJ2-1; CDR3nt: TGTGCCAGCAGCATCGGGGGGGAATTCGTCTATGAGCAGTTCTTC; CDR3aa: CASSIGGEFVYEQFF
d_gene: TRBD2; v_gene: TRBV7-3; abundance: NA; j_gene: TRBJ2-1; CDR3nt: TGTGCCAGCAGCCGGGGACTAGCGGGAGAGGGAGTTGACAATGAGCAGTTCTTC; CDR3aa: CASSRGLAGEGVDNEQFF
d_gene: TRBD2; v_gene: TRBV4-1; abundance: NA; j_gene: TRBJ2-1; CDR3nt: TGCGCCAGCAGCCAAGACGGGGGGTCCTACAATGAGCAGTTCTTC; CDR3aa: CASSQDGGSYNEQFF
d_gene: NA; v_gene: TRBV7-9; abundance: few; j_gene: TRBJ2-2; CDR3nt: TGTGCCAGCAGCCCCTTTGATGTCGGGGAGCTGTTTTTT; CDR3aa: CASSPFDVGELFF
d_gene: NA; v_gene: TRBV5-1; abundance: NA; j_gene: TRBJ1-4; CDR3nt: TGCGCCAGCAGCCATAGGACAGCAACTAATGAAAAACTGTTTTTT; CDR3aa: CASSHRTATNEKLFF
d_gene: NA; v_gene: TRBV30; abundance: NA; j_gene: TRBJ2-1; CDR3nt: TGTGCCTGGAGTGGGGGACTCGACAATGAGCAGTTCTTC; CDR3aa: CAWSGGLDNEQFF
d_gene: TRBD2; v_gene: TRBV2; abundance: NA; j_gene: TRBJ2-2; CDR3nt: TGTGCCAGCAGTCAGAATCTGGGGGAGGGCACCGGGGAGCTGTTTTTT; CDR3aa: CASSQNLGEGTGELFF
d_gene: NA; v_gene: TRBV11-3; abundance: NA; j_gene: TRBJ2-3; CDR3nt: TGTGCCAGCAGCTCTCCCGGGCTCCATACGCAGTATTTT; CDR3aa: CASSSPGLHTQYF
d_gene: NA; v_gene: TRBV5-1; abundance: NA; j_gene: TRBJ1-3; CDR3nt: TGCGCCAGCAGCGAAGTGTCAGGGCATGGTGGAAACACCATATATTTT; CDR3aa: CASSEVSGHGGNTIYF
d_gene: NA; v_gene: TRBV19; abundance: NA; j_gene: TRBJ1-1; CDR3nt: TGTGCCAGTAGTAGGTACAGGGAATTGAACACTGAAGCTTTCTTT; CDR3aa: CASSRYRELNTEAFF
d_gene: NA; v_gene: TRBV27; abundance: NA; j_gene: TRBJ2-3; CDR3nt: TGTGCCAGCAGATTCCTGAACTTCATTAGCACAGATACGCAGTATTTT; CDR3aa: CASRFLNFISTDTQYF
d_gene: NA; v_gene: TRBV7-9; abundance: few; j_gene: TRBJ1-3; CDR3nt: TGTGCCAGCAGTCCCGCTCCCTTGACATCTGGAAACACCATATATTTT; CDR3aa: CASSPAPLTSGNTIYF
d_gene: TRBD2; v_gene: TRBV5-1; abundance: NA; j_gene: TRBJ2-7; CDR3nt: TGCGCCAGCAGCTTATCTAGCGGGAGTTTCGACGAGCAGTACTTC; CDR3aa: CASSLSSGSFDEQYF
d_gene: NA; v_gene: TRBV29-1; abundance: NA; j_gene: TRBJ1-3; CDR3nt: TGCAGCGGACAGTTATTGATAGGAAACACCATATATTTT; CDR3aa: CSGQLLIGNTIYF
d_gene: TRBD1; v_gene: TRBV5-4; abundance: NA; j_gene: TRBJ2-1; CDR3nt: TGTGCCAGCAGCTGGGGACAGGGACCCTACAATGAGCAGTTCTTC; CDR3aa: CASSWGQGPYNEQFF
d_gene: NA; v_gene: TRBV18; abundance: NA; j_gene: TRBJ1-5; CDR3nt: TGTGCCAGCTCACCCGGGACGGACAATCAGCCCCAGCATTTT; CDR3aa: CASSPGTDNQPQHF
d_gene: NA; v_gene: TRBV27; abundance: NA; j_gene: TRBJ1-1; CDR3nt: TGTGCCAGCAGTTTAACGTGGACCGGGGGTGACACTGAAGCTTTCTTT; CDR3aa: CASSLTWTGGDTEAFF
d_gene: NA; v_gene: TRBV19; abundance: NA; j_gene: TRBJ2-7; CDR3nt: TGTGCCAGTAACCCACGTCCGGGGACGGAAACCTACGAGCAGTACTTC; CDR3aa: CASNPRPGTETYEQYF
d_gene: NA; v_gene: TRBV6-5; abundance: NA; j_gene: TRBJ1-1; CDR3nt: TGTGCCACCCGACGGGGCTTTAACACTGAAGCTTTCTTT; CDR3aa: CATRRGFNTEAFF
d_gene: TRBD2; v_gene: TRBV5-6; abundance: NA; j_gene: TRBJ2-1; CDR3nt: TGTGCCAGCAGCCAATTCTTAGCGGGAGGCCTCACCTACAATGAGCAGTTCTTC; CDR3aa: CASSQFLAGGLTYNEQFF
d_gene: NA; v_gene: TRBV7-8; abundance: NA; j_gene: TRBJ2-2; CDR3nt: TGTGCCAGCCGCAACATATACGGGGAGCTGTTTTTT; CDR3aa: CASRNIYGELFF
d_gene: NA; v_gene: TRBV11-3; abundance: NA; j_gene: TRBJ2-2; CDR3nt: TGTGCCAGCAGCTTAGCGTACACCGGGGAGCTGTTTTTT; CDR3aa: CASSLAYTGELFF
d_gene: NA; v_gene: TRBV6-5; abundance: NA; j_gene: TRBJ1-1; CDR3nt: TGTGCCAGCATCCTGACCTCAGCGAACACTGAAGCTTTCTTT; CDR3aa: CASILTSANTEAFF
d_gene: TRBD2; v_gene: TRBV2; abundance: NA; j_gene: TRBJ2-3; CDR3nt: TGTGCCAGCAGGTGGGAGGGCAGGGATACGCAGTATTTT; CDR3aa: CASRWEGRDTQYF
d_gene: TRBD1; v_gene: TRBV7-9; abundance: once; j_gene: TRBJ2-6; CDR3nt: TGTGCCAGCAGCCGGGGGACAGGGCAATATGGGGCCAACGTCCTGACTTTC; CDR3aa: CASSRGTGQYGANVLTF
d_gene: NA; v_gene: TRBV9; abundance: NA; j_gene: TRBJ2-1; CDR3nt: TGTGCCAGCAGCGCACCCCAGGGTGGCAATGAGCAGTTCTTC; CDR3aa: CASSAPQGGNEQFF
d_gene: NA; v_gene: TRBV6-1; abundance: NA; j_gene: TRBJ2-7; CDR3nt: TGTGCCAGCAGGGGGACCCGCCACTCCGAGCAGTACTTC; CDR3aa: CASRGTRHSEQYF
d_gene: NA; v_gene: TRBV7-3; abundance: NA; j_gene: TRBJ2-3; CDR3nt: TGTGCCAGCAGCTTGAACACCTACACAGATACGCAGTATTTT; CDR3aa: CASSLNTYTDTQYF
d_gene: NA; v_gene: TRBV28; abundance: NA; j_gene: TRBJ2-7; CDR3nt: TGTGCCAGCAGTCTCTCGACGGACAGCTCCTACGAGCAGTACTTC; CDR3aa: CASSLSTDSSYEQYF
d_gene: TRBD1; v_gene: TRBV27; abundance: NA; j_gene: TRBJ2-7; CDR3nt: TGTGCCAGCAGTTTTCTGGGACAGGACGTTAGAGAGCAGTACTTC; CDR3aa: CASSFLGQDVREQYF
d_gene: NA; v_gene: TRBV7-3; abundance: NA; j_gene: TRBJ1-1; CDR3nt: TGTGCCAGCAGTTCTAGGGGGATGAACACTGAAGCTTTCTTT; CDR3aa: CASSSRGMNTEAFF
d_gene: NA; v_gene: TRBV7-8; abundance: NA; j_gene: TRBJ1-5; CDR3nt: TGTGCCAGCACCCCTCCGGACAGAGTAAATCAGCCCCAGCATTTT; CDR3aa: CASTPPDRVNQPQHF
d_gene: TRBD2; v_gene: TRBV4-1; abundance: once; j_gene: TRBJ2-3; CDR3nt: TGCGCCAGCAGCCAAGTTGGTAGCGGGATAATAGATACGCAGTATTTT; CDR3aa: CASSQVGSGIIDTQYF
d_gene: TRBD1; v_gene: TRBV4-1; abundance: NA; j_gene: TRBJ2-2; CDR3nt: TGCGCCAGCAGCCAAGGGGACAGGGACGGCGGGGAGCTGTTTTTT; CDR3aa: CASSQGDRDGGELFF
d_gene: TRBD1; v_gene: TRBV11-2; abundance: once; j_gene: TRBJ2-2; CDR3nt: TGTGCCAGCAGCCCGACCGGGACAGGACGGGGGGAGCTGTTTTTT; CDR3aa: CASSPTGTGRGELFF
d_gene: NA; v_gene: TRBV6-5; abundance: NA; j_gene: TRBJ1-1; CDR3nt: TGTGCCAGCAGCACCTCGACAGGGAACACTGAAGCTTTCTTT; CDR3aa: CASSTSTGNTEAFF
d_gene: TRBD1; v_gene: TRBV28; abundance: NA; j_gene: TRBJ1-2; CDR3nt: TGTGCCAGCAGTTTGGGGACAGGGCATGGCTACACCTTC; CDR3aa: CASSLGTGHGYTF
d_gene: TRBD1; v_gene: TRBV5-1; abundance: few; j_gene: TRBJ2-7; CDR3nt: TGCGCCAGCAGCTTGGTTGGACAGGGACCCTACGAGCAGTACTTC; CDR3aa: CASSLVGQGPYEQYF
d_gene: NA; v_gene: TRBV18; abundance: NA; j_gene: TRBJ2-7; CDR3nt: TGTGCCAGCTCACAAACAGGATTAGGGCAGTACTTC; CDR3aa: CASSQTGLGQYF
d_gene: TRBD1; v_gene: TRBV28; abundance: NA; j_gene: TRBJ1-5; CDR3nt: TGTGCCAGCATGGTAGGGACAGGGCGATCTTATAGCAATCAGCCCCAGCATTTT; CDR3aa: CASMVGTGRSYSNQPQHF
d_gene: TRBD2; v_gene: TRBV6-1; abundance: NA; j_gene: TRBJ2-3; CDR3nt: TGTGCCAGCAGTGAAGGGATAGCGGGAGGCGCAGATACGCAGTATTTT; CDR3aa: CASSEGIAGGADTQYF
d_gene: TRBD2; v_gene: TRBV4-2; abundance: NA; j_gene: TRBJ2-7; CDR3nt: TGTGCCAGCAGCCCGCAGCGGGAGGCCCTTTCCTACGAGCAGTACTTC; CDR3aa: CASSPQREALSYEQYF